This note documents a single TCR beta chain sequence. These data originate in a study of blood T cell repertoires in COVID-19. Sequenced by immunoSEQ multiplex PCR; TCRdb stores in-frame clones only, minus some. The sample has over 250,000 clones, around four fifths seen once. The germline gives CDR1 SNHLY, CDR2 FYNNEI. V was clipped by 0 bases and J by 1 base, with 7 bases between them. The CDR3 covers 15 residues. The sequenced material came from peripheral blood. The receptor was isolated from a woman aged 50 to 65 who had recovered from COVID-19. The rearrangement joins TRBV2 to TRBJ2-1, with D possibly TRBD2 on 6 matching bases. CDR3 sequence (DNA): TGTGCCAGCAGTGAAGCGGAGGGTTCCTACAATGAGCAGTTCTTC. Residues: CASSEAEGSYNEQFF.